The 6 T cell receptor beta chains below were found in one sample sequenced in a study of T cell changes during pregnancy in multiple sclerosis. TCRdb keeps only in-frame clones here, not all; method: immunoSEQ multiplex PCR. This sample has about 80,000 clones, with around nine tenths found just once. The sample in question was CD4+ T cells from peripheral blood mononuclear cells, obtained before pregnancy. The receptors shown here come from a female donor with multiple sclerosis, enrolled in a pregnancy study.

The gene calls are TRBV18 and TRBJ2-7, with 10 bases lining up with TRBD2. CDR1 is KGHSH and CDR2 is LQKENI in the germline V gene. CDR3 length equals 17 residues. The trim removed 2 bases at V and 2 bases at J, leaving 9 bases unmatched. This chain's CDR3 is CASSPFTGLAGAYEQYF. The CDR3 DNA sequence: TGTGCCAGCTCACCATTTACCGGGCTAGCGGGAGCCTACGAGCAGTACTTC.

This clone occurred a few times. The genes are TRBV5-1 and TRBJ1-2, with TRBD1 matching over 8 bases. This CDR3 is built from 15 residues. Germline values: CDR1 SGHRS, CDR2 YFSETQ. With 4 bases clipped from V and 7 bases from J, the junction kept 12 bases outside the gene matches. This CDR3 reads CASSLRQGLESGYTF. The CDR3, as DNA: TGCGCCAGCAGCCTTCGACAGGGGTTAGAGAGTGGCTACACCTTC.

The chain recombines TRBV6-1 with TRBJ1-5; D may be TRBD1 (5 bases). The germline V gene encodes CDR1 MNHNS and CDR2 SASEGT. This CDR3 is 13 amino acids long. V was clipped by 7 bases and J by 4 bases, with 11 bases between them. The CDR3, as DNA: TGTGCCAGCACGGGGGTAAGAAATCAGCCCCAGCATTTT. It is translated as CASTGVRNQPQHF.

This chain joins TRBV4-1 and TRBJ1-4, with D maybe TRBD1 (5 bases). This CDR3 spans 18 amino acids. Germline V gene lookup returns CDR1 MGHRA and CDR2 YSYEKL. V lost 1 base, J lost 6 bases, and 21 bases lay in between. DNA for the CDR3: TGCGCCAGCAGCCAAGGGGATATTCAGGGCAAGAGATATGAAAAACTGTTTTTT. Protein: CASSQGDIQGKRYEKLFF.

The V and J genes are TRBV14 and TRBJ2-1; 10 positions agree with TRBD2. The CDR3 spans 15 residues. V gave up 2 bases and J gave up 7 bases; unmatched junction bases: 5. Germline V CDR1 and CDR2: SGHDN, FVKESK. CDR3: CASSQIWGLANEQFF. The DNA of the CDR3 is TGTGCCAGCAGCCAAATTTGGGGACTAGCGAATGAGCAGTTCTTC.

J is TRBJ2-7 and V is TRBV6-9; 7 nucleotides align to TRBD1. This CDR3 region has 13 residues. The germline V gene encodes CDR1 MNHGY and CDR2 SVAAGI. J lost 3 bases, V lost 6 bases, and 5 bases had no gene match. CDR3 loop: CASRKQGYYEQYF. The CDR3 region has the DNA TGTGCCAGCAGGAAACAGGGGTACTACGAGCAGTACTTC.